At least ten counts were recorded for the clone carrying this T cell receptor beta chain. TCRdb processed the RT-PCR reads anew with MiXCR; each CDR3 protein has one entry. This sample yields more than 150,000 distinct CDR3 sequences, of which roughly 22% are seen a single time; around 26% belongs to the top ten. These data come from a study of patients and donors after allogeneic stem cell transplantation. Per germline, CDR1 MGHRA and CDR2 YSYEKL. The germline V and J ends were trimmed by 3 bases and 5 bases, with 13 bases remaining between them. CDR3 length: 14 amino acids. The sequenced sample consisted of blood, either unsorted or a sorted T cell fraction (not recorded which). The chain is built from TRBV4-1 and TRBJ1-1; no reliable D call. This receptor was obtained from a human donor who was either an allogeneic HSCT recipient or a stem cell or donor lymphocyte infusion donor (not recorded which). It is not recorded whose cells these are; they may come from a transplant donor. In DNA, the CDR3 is TGCGCCAGCAGCCAGGAGAGTGGACGGACTGAAGCTTTCTTT. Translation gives CASSQESGRTEAFF.